Detailed here is one T cell receptor beta chain. Its antigen is not known. The source of the sample is a study of cytomegalovirus exposure and HLA in healthy donors. Study as a whole: Genotyping of roughly 400 donors showed that 80% to 85% belonged to the Caucasian-associated ancestry cluster. Study results and limitations: TCR sequences were mostly rare, though some public TCRs occurred in many donors. TCR beta V- and J-gene trimming was later associated with a missense DCLRE1C variant. Under in vitro conditions, a few CMV-associated chains were confirmed as specific for CMV antigens.

Researchers ran the PCR with 60 Vbeta and 13 Jbeta primers. Generated by immunoSEQ multiplex PCR, the TCRdb table keeps only in-frame clones and is missing some. The sample carries 150,000 or so clones, roughly 80% recorded once. Per germline, CDR1 LNHDA and CDR2 SQIVND (reference sequence). J gave up 5 bases and V 7 bases, and 6 bases lay outside the gene matches. This CDR3 contains 15 residues. Sequencing was done on a sample of PBMCs. This TCR was sampled from a young woman in good health and CMV-seronegative. The chain uses TRBV19 and TRBJ2-2, with 11 bases identical to TRBD1. The CDR3 spells CASIVGQGETGELFF. For the CDR3, the DNA is TGTGCCAGTATCGTGGGACAGGGGGAAACCGGGGAGCTGTTTTTT.